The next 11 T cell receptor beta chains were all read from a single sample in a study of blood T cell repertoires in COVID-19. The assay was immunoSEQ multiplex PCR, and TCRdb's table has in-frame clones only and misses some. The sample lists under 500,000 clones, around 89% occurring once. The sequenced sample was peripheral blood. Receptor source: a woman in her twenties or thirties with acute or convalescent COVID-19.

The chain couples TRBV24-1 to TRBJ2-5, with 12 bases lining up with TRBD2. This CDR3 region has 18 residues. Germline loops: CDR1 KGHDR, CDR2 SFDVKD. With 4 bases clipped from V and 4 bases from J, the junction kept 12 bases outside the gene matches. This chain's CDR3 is CATSDPTSGGQLGETQYF. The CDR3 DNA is TGTGCCACCAGTGACCCGACTAGCGGGGGACAGCTGGGAGAGACCCAGTACTTC.

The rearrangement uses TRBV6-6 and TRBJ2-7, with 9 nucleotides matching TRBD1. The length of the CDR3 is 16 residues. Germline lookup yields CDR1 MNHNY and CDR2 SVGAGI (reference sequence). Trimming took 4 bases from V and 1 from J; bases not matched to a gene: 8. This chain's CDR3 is CASSSEPGQGSYEQYF. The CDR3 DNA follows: TGTGCCAGCAGTTCCGAACCGGGACAGGGATCCTACGAGCAGTACTTC.

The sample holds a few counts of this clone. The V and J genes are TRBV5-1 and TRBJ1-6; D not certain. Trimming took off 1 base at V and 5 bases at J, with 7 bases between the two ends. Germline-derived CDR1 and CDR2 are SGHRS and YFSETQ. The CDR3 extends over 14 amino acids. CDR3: CASSLLLDNSPLHF. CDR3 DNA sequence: TGCGCCAGCAGCTTGCTCTTAGATAATTCACCCCTCCACTTT.

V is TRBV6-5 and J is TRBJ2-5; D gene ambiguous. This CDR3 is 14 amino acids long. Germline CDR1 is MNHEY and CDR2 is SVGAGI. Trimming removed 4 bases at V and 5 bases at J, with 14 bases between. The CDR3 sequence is CASSSRLEWETQYF. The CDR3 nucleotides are TGTGCCAGCAGTTCCCGACTGGAATGGGAGACCCAGTACTTC.

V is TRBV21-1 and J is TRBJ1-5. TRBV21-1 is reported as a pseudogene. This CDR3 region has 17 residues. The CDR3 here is CASSKAGGQRGAQPQHF. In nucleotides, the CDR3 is TGTGCCAGCAGCAAAGCGGGGGGGCAGCGAGGGGCTCAGCCCCAGCATTTT.

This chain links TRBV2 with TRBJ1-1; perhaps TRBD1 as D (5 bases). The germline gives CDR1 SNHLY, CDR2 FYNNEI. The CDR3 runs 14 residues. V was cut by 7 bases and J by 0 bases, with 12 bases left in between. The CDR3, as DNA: TGTGCCAGCACATCCCAGGGCGTGAACACTGAAGCTTTCTTT. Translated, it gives CASTSQGVNTEAFF.

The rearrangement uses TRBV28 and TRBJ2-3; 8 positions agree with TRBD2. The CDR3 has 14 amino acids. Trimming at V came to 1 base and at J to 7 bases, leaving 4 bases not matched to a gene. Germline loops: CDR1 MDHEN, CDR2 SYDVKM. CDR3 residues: CASSLYGGGNTQYF. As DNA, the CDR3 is TGTGCCAGCAGTTTATACGGGGGGGGGAATACGCAGTATTTT.

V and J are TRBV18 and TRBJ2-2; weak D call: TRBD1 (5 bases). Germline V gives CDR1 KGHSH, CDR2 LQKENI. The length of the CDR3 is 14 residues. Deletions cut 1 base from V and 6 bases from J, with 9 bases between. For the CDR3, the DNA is TGTGCCAGCTCACCACAGTCAGGGTCCGGGGAGCTGTTTTTT. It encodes CASSPQSGSGELFF.

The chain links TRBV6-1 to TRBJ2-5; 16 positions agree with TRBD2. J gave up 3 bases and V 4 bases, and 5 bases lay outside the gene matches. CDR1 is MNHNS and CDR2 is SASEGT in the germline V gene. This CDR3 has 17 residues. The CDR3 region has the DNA TGTGCCAGCAGTGTGGGACTAGCGGGGGGGCACAAAGAGACCCAGTACTTC. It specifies CASSVGLAGGHKETQYF.

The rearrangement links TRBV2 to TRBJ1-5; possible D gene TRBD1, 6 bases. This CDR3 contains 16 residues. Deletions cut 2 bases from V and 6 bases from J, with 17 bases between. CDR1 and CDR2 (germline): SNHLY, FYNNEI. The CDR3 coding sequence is TGTGCCAGCAGTGAATCCGTGCAGGGGCGAGGTCAGCCCCAGCATTTT. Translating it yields CASSESVQGRGQPQHF.

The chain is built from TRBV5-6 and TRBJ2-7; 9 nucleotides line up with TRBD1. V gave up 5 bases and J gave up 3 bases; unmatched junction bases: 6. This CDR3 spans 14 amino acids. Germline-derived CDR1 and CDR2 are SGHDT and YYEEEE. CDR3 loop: CASRSGTGYYEQYF. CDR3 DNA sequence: TGTGCCAGCAGGTCTGGGACAGGGTACTACGAGCAGTACTTC.